The clone carrying this T cell receptor (beta chain) was detected only once. Profiling relied on immunoSEQ multiplex PCR, and the TCRdb table lists in-frame clones only, not all of them. The sample holds hundreds of thousands of clones, 80% to 90% seen once. The CDR3 has 14 amino acids. V was cut by 6 bases and J by 9 bases, with 18 bases left in between. Per the germline V gene, CDR1 is MDHEN and CDR2 is SYDVKM. These data come from a study of blood T cell repertoires in COVID-19. This rearrangement joins TRBV28 to TRBJ1-5, with a weak D call TRBD1 (5 bases). This clonotype originated in a man younger than 35 with COVID-19, enrolled during active disease. The specimen sequenced was peripheral blood. CDR3 in amino acids: CASSNRTRVRPQHF. The CDR3 bases are TGTGCCAGCAGCAACCGGACACGGGTGAGGCCCCAGCATTTT. Full variable domain (missing parts from reference TRBV28 and TRBJ1-5): DVKVTQSSRYLVKRTGEKVFLECVQDMDHENMFWYRQDPGLGLRLIYFSYDVKMKEKGDIPEGYSVSREKKERFSLILESASTNQTSMYLCASSNRTRVRPQHFGDGTRLSIL.